This TCR beta chain emerged from a study of T cells in Graves' hyperthyroidism and ophthalmopathy. Study-wide results and limits: Most thyroid clonotypes expanded above 0.001 were also detected in blood.

This clonotype was counted a few times. What it binds is not known. This CDR3 comprises 15 residues. Germline CDR1 reads LGHNA; CDR2 reads YNFKEQ. Trimming cost V 2 bases and J 7 bases, with 15 bases left between them. From RNA transcripts, TCR beta CDR3 regions were amplified. Initially, a first-round RT-PCR of the TCR CDR3 employed the HTBI primer set. TCRdb passed the multiplex PCR reads through MiXCR, listing each CDR3 protein once. Of roughly 700,000 distinct CDR3 sequences listed, about a third were seen once; the top ten hold 31%. The V gene is TRBV4-2, the J gene TRBJ1-5, with a possible D match to TRBD1 (5 bases). Sequencing input: blood. The source is a woman between 40 and 55 years old with Graves' hyperthyroidism. The CDR3 coding sequence is TGTGCCAGCAGCCAATCCGGGGGTTTTTGGCAGCCCCAGCATTTT. Protein sequence: CASSQSGGFWQPQHF.